This T cell receptor beta chain was found in a study of CD8 T cells in ankylosing spondylitis. General study points: Disease-linked clones were CD8+ and relatively rare in peripheral blood. It was reported that disease-linked clones were significantly enriched in matched ankylosing spondylitis synovial fluid. Several of the motif variants were reported before in synovial fluid and blood from reactive arthritis. Seemingly characteristic of ankylosing spondylitis blood was a TCR beta motif consisting of under ten highly homologous variants.

Quantitative 5'-RACE was performed with molecular barcodes, and it yielded the TCR beta libraries. TCRdb used MiXCR to reprocess the 5' RACE reads, holding one entry per CDR3 protein. Of 700,000 or so distinct CDR3 sequences detected, roughly 19% appear once; the ten largest clones hold around a fifth. Worth noting for this clonotype: Its specificity is unknown.

The CDR3 is 14 amino acids. J lost 4 bases, V lost 0 bases, and 2 bases had no gene match. Germline V gene sequence: CDR1 MNHEY, CDR2 SVGAGI. The V and J genes are TRBV6-5 and TRBJ1-2, with 7 nucleotides matching TRBD1. The receptor was isolated from a male donor with ankylosing spondylitis. Sequencing was carried out using blood, either unsorted or a sorted T cell fraction (not recorded which). The CDR3 bases are TGTGCCAGCAGTTACTCCCGGGACAGCTATGGCTACACCTTC. It yields the protein CASSYSRDSYGYTF.